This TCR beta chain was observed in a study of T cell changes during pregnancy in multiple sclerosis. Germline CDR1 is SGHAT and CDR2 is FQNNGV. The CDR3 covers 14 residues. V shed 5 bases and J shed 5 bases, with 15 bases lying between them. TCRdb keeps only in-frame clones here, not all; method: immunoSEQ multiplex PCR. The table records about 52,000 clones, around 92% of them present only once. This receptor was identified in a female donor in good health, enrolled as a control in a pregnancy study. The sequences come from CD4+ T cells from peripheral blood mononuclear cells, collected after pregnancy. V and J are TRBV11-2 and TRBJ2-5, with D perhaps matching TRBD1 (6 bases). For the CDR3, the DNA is TGTGCCAGCAGCACTAAGTGGCAGGGGGAGACCCAGTACTTC. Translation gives CASSTKWQGETQYF.